The next 6 T cell receptor beta chains were all read from a single sample in a study of T cell changes during pregnancy in multiple sclerosis. Using immunoSEQ multiplex PCR, the repertoire was profiled, and TCRdb retains in-frame clones only, with some absent. The sample yields more than 55,000 clones, 91% seen once. The sample in question was peripheral blood, obtained in the second trimester of pregnancy. These receptors all come from a female donor with multiple sclerosis, enrolled in a pregnancy study.

The chain employs TRBV7-9 and TRBJ2-7; D uncertain. This CDR3 contains 15 residues. The V end was cut by 0 bases, the J end by 5 bases, with 14 bases between. CDR1 and CDR2 from the germline V gene are SEHNR and FQNEAQ (reference sequence). DNA of the CDR3: TGTGCCAGCAGCTTAGCAGGAGCCGTGAATCACGAGCAGTACTTC. Its translation: CASSLAGAVNHEQYF.

V gene TRBV19 combines with J gene TRBJ2-7; D is perhaps TRBD1 (6 bases). Germline CDR1 LNHDA, CDR2 SQIVND (reference sequence). The V and J ends lost 4 bases and 0 bases respectively, with 10 bases between them. The CDR3 is made up of 14 amino acids. The CDR3 region is CASSTDRFSYEQYF. The CDR3 bases are TGTGCCAGTAGTACGGACAGATTCTCCTACGAGCAGTACTTC.

The chain has TRBV2 and TRBJ2-7, with TRBD1 as a possible D gene (5 bases). This CDR3 region has 16 residues. V was pared by 6 bases and J by 3 bases, with 21 bases between. The germline CDR1 and CDR2 sequences are SNHLY and FYNNEI. CDR3 residues: CASSDKQVVLSYEQYF. The CDR3 DNA reads as TGTGCCAGCAGCGATAAACAGGTAGTTTTGAGCTACGAGCAGTACTTC.

This clone was seen more than once but under ten times. The CDR3 sequence is CASTGTGGNQPQHF. CDR3 bases: TGTGCCAGCACCGGGACAGGGGGCAATCAGCCCCAGCATTTT. The chain employs TRBV2 and TRBJ1-5; TRBD1 matches 10 bases. Germline trimming cut 7 bases from V and 2 bases from J; bases unmatched to any gene: 2. The CDR3 length is 14 residues. Per the germline V gene, CDR1 is SNHLY and CDR2 is FYNNEI. Full variable domain (remainder filled in from reference TRBV2 and TRBJ1-5): EPEVTQTPSHQVTQMGQEVILRCVPISNHLYFYWYRQILGQKVEFLVSFYNNEISEKSEIFDDQFSVERPDGSNFTLKIRSTKLEDSAMYFCASTGTGGNQPQHFGDGTRLSIL.

The chain joins TRBV6-1 to TRBJ1-5; possible D gene TRBD1, 5 bases. The CDR3 runs 16 residues. Between the trimmed V and J ends, which lost 3 bases and 4 bases, there was a span of 16 bases. CDR1 and CDR2 from the germline V gene are MNHNS and SASEGT. The chain's CDR3 is CASSDLGVLRNQPQHF. The CDR3 DNA reads as TGTGCCAGCAGTGATTTAGGGGTGTTAAGGAATCAGCCCCAGCATTTT.

The V call is TRBV6-1, the J call TRBJ1-2; 11 bases are a match to TRBD1. V trimming: 1 base; J trimming: 4 bases; junction bases outside the gene matches: 2. The CDR3 has 15 amino acids. The germline V gene encodes CDR1 MNHNS and CDR2 SASEGT. The CDR3 coding sequence is TGTGCCAGCAGTGAAGAAGGGACAGGGGGCTATGGCTACACCTTC. Protein: CASSEEGTGGYGYTF.